These T cell receptor beta chains were read from a single sample in a study of shared clonotypes between healthy human individuals. Profiling relied on immunoSEQ multiplex PCR, and the TCRdb table lists in-frame clones only, not all of them. The table shows nearly 600,000 clones, with about 95% occurring only once. Material for sequencing was naive CD8+ T cells sorted from blood. The receptors here all came from a woman aged 25 to 45 in good health. CDR3s include the opening cysteine and the closing phenylalanine or tryptophan. D genes are given only for firm matches. Some rows have no size entry. The others give once, few or many, or a class for an expanded clone.

cdr3_length d_call j_call clone_size v_call cdr3_aa cdr3_nt
16 NA TRBJ2-7 NA TRBV4-1 CASSQEGVGTAYEQYF TGCGCCAGCAGCCAAGAAGGTGTGGGTACAGCCTACGAGCAGTACTTC
12 NA TRBJ2-7 NA TRBV5-4 CASSGDSYEQYF TGTGCCAGCAGCGGCGACAGCTACGAGCAGTACTTC
16 NA TRBJ2-1 NA TRBV11-2 CASSLVSGDPYNEQFF TGTGCCAGCAGCTTAGTGTCCGGAGATCCCTACAATGAGCAGTTCTTC
16 NA TRBJ2-1 NA TRBV4-2 CASSQDWASPLDEQFF TGTGCCAGCAGCCAAGATTGGGCGAGCCCCCTCGATGAGCAGTTCTTC
13 NA TRBJ2-7 NA TRBV13 CASSLEDSYEQYF TGTGCCAGCAGCTTAGAGGATAGCTACGAGCAGTACTTC
14 TRBD2 TRBJ2-7 NA TRBV27 CASRPTSGDYEQYF TGTGCCAGCAGGCCGACTAGCGGAGACTACGAGCAGTACTTC
15 TRBD2 TRBJ2-7 NA TRBV19 CASKDRAGGPYEQYF TGTGCCAGTAAGGATCGGGCGGGAGGGCCCTACGAGCAGTACTTC
14 NA TRBJ1-1 NA TRBV13 CASSQQESLNEAFF TGTGCCAGCAGCCAACAGGAAAGTCTTAATGAAGCTTTCTTT
14 NA TRBJ2-7 NA TRBV5-8 CASSLGVYSYEQYF TGTGCCAGCAGCCTGGGCGTATACTCCTACGAGCAGTACTTC
14 TRBD2 TRBJ2-7 NA TRBV13 CASSRLAGPYEQYF TGTGCCAGCAGTCGACTAGCGGGACCCTACGAGCAGTACTTC
16 TRBD2 TRBJ2-1 NA TRBV5-6 CASSPEPLAVYNEQFF TGTGCCAGCAGCCCAGAACCACTAGCGGTCTACAATGAGCAGTTCTTC
15 TRBD2 TRBJ2-1 NA TRBV29-1 CSVEKLAGAPREQFF TGCAGCGTTGAGAAATTAGCGGGGGCCCCCAGGGAGCAGTTCTTC
15 TRBD2 TRBJ2-3 NA TRBV2 CASSEGLAGWDTQYF TGTGCCAGCAGTGAGGGACTAGCGGGATGGGATACGCAGTATTTT
15 TRBD1 TRBJ2-5 NA TRBV6-5 CASSPADRVQETQYF TGTGCCAGCAGCCCCGCGGACAGGGTTCAAGAGACCCAGTACTTC
19 TRBD2 TRBJ2-5 NA TRBV28 CASTKGWGLAGEEQETQYF TGTGCCAGCACCAAAGGGTGGGGACTAGCGGGGGAGGAACAAGAGACCCAGTACTTC
15 NA TRBJ2-7 NA TRBV5-4 CASSLGGDLPYEQYF TGTGCCAGCAGCTTGGGAGGGGATCTCCCCTACGAGCAGTACTTC
14 NA TRBJ1-2 NA TRBV6-6 CASSPLWGTDGYTF TGTGCCAGCAGCCCCCTTTGGGGGACGGATGGCTACACCTTC
13 NA TRBJ2-7 NA TRBV14 CASSLTRAYEQYF TGTGCCAGCAGCTTAACTAGGGCCTACGAGCAGTACTTT
16 TRBD2 TRBJ2-5 NA TRBV2 CASSPPGLAGGETQYF TGTGCCAGCAGTCCTCCCGGACTAGCGGGAGGCGAGACCCAGTACTTC
14 NA TRBJ2-7 NA TRBV28 CASSLGVSYYEQYF TGTGCCAGCAGTTTAGGGGTCAGCTACTACGAGCAGTACTTC
14 TRBD1 TRBJ1-5 NA TRBV7-2 CASSQQGAYQPQHF TGTGCCAGCAGCCAACAGGGGGCTTATCAGCCCCAGCATTTT
14 TRBD1 TRBJ2-7 once TRBV19 CASSKRDRGYEQYF TGTGCCAGTAGTAAACGGGACAGGGGCTACGAGCAGTACTTC
15 TRBD2 TRBJ2-3 NA TRBV28 CASSLIAGVPDTQYF TGTGCCAGCAGTTTAATCGCGGGAGTGCCCGATACGCAGTATTTT
13 TRBD1 TRBJ2-2 NA TRBV28 CATQDRDTGELFF TGTGCCACCCAGGACAGGGACACCGGGGAGCTGTTTTTT
15 NA TRBJ2-7 NA TRBV19 CASSIVGGFGYEQYF TGTGCCAGTAGTATTGTAGGGGGTTTTGGCTACGAGCAGTACTTC
12 NA TRBJ2-3 NA TRBV29-1 CGDSSGADTQYF TGCGGAGACTCGTCGGGGGCAGATACGCAGTATTTT
12 TRBD2 TRBJ2-7 NA TRBV29-1 CSVGTSSYEQYF TGCAGCGTGGGGACTAGTAGCTACGAGCAGTACTTC
21 TRBD1 TRBJ2-3 NA TRBV28 CASSLPGQGGEGSTTTDTQYF TGTGCCAGCAGTTTACCGGGACAGGGGGGCGAAGGTTCCACGACCACAGATACGCAGTATTTT
13 NA TRBJ2-7 few TRBV10-1 CASSGSASYEQYF TGCGCCAGCAGTGGGTCGGCCTCCTACGAGCAGTACTTC
12 NA TRBJ2-2 NA TRBV27 CASSLGDGELFF TGTGCCAGCAGTTTGGGGGACGGGGAGCTGTTTTTT
15 NA TRBJ2-7 once TRBV19 CASSISGGVAYEQYF TGTGCCAGTAGTATCTCGGGTGGAGTTGCATACGAGCAGTACTTC
14 NA TRBJ2-7 NA TRBV5-4 CASSWANRAYEQYF TGTGCCAGCAGCTGGGCGAACAGGGCCTACGAGCAGTACTTC
16 TRBD2 TRBJ2-3 NA TRBV19 CATSTGLAGGADTQYF TGTGCCACCTCTACAGGACTAGCGGGAGGGGCAGATACGCAGTATTTT
16 NA TRBJ1-1 once TRBV28 CASFQPGEGMNTEAFF TGTGCCAGCTTCCAGCCCGGGGAGGGGATGAACACTGAAGCTTTCTTT
17 TRBD2 TRBJ2-6 NA TRBV19 CASSNSAGGPMANVLTF TGTGCCAGTAGTAATTCGGCGGGAGGGCCAATGGCCAACGTCCTGACTTTC